This TCR beta chain was recovered during a study of T cell repertoires in cytomegalovirus infection. Study context: Researchers turned to recently identified HLA-C-restricted CMV epitopes as well as well-studied HLA-B-restricted ones.

In its sample, this clonotype was seen many times. The antigen is not known. One entry per CDR3 protein results from TCRdb running MiXCR on the reads. The profile shows more than 250,000 distinct CDR3 sequences, 20% to 25% of them singletons. This CDR3 has 15 amino acids. Trimming left V 1 base short and J 0 bases short, with 8 bases between. The germline CDR1 and CDR2 sequences are SGHTA and FQGNSA. The sample consisted of cultured PBMCs, taken from culture after CMV antigen stimulation. The TCR originated in a human donor in good health (CMV status not recorded). Some clones in this sample may be carry-over from other donors' samples. The chain joins TRBV7-2 to TRBJ2-3; D gene unclear. CDR3 in amino acids: CASSLGGPSTDTQYF. For the CDR3, the DNA is TGTGCCAGCAGCTTAGGCGGACCTAGCACAGATACGCAGTATTTT. The entire variable domain, with the rest obtained from reference TRBV7-2 and TRBJ2-3, is as follows: GAGVSQSPSNKVTEKGKDVELRCDPISGHTALYWYRQSLGQGLEFLIYFQGNSAPDKSGLPSDRFSAERTGGSVSTLTIQRTQQEDSAVYLCASSLGGPSTDTQYFGPGTRLTVL.